This T cell receptor beta chain was profiled in a study of identical twins (TCRdb year 2016). About the study as a whole: The study deep-sequenced TCR alpha and beta repertoires from monozygotic twins, unrelated adults of various ages and cord blood to test whether fetal clonotypes persist. To rule out contamination, the twin experiments were replicated at different times with different library preparation protocols.

Relative to germline, V is 1 base shorter and J is 6 bases shorter, with 10 bases between their ends. The germline V gene provides CDR1 SGHTA and CDR2 FQGNSA. The CDR3 runs 14 amino acids, cysteine and phenylalanine included. Only the CDR3 DNA is retained, 42 bases long and in frame from the first base. Here is what the overall study found, with its caveats: Out-of-frame TCR alpha sharing in monozygotic twins was systematically underestimated by recombination models, whereas sharing between unrelated individuals was in agreement with the recombination models. Compared with coincidental sharing between unrelated individuals, out-of-frame TCR alpha sequences shared between twins showed an excess of sequences with low generation probability. Zero-insertion analyses could be partly confounded by invariant T cells such as MAIT and iNKT, although diverse VJ usage argued against such confounding for most clonotypes. In beta out-of-frame sequences, excess twin sharing was weaker, because having fewer shared sequences lowered the signal-to-noise ratio. Conclusions relied on cross-sectional statistical analysis, since the same donors could not be followed over many years. Fewer insertions were carried by abundant cord blood beta clonotypes; a weaker similar trend was observed in young adult naive repertoires, while no such trend was observed in memory repertoires.

Receptors were amplified or captured by 5' RACE. TCRdb shows the sequencer as Illumina HiSeq 2000. A universal primer binding site was introduced by template switching, and a unique molecular identifier was present in the final cDNA, enabling accurate counting of TCR cDNA molecules. First-strand cDNA for TCR alpha and beta chains was synthesized from specific primers in the conserved constant-segment region. Each cDNA library was double barcoded, with a SMART-Mk sample barcode plus Illumina barcodes, to control for contamination. TruSeq adapter sequences along with Illumina sample barcodes were introduced in two successive PCR steps. The Illumina HiSeq platform was used with custom primers to sequence TCR alpha and beta cDNA libraries. Concerning the study's data processing: MiGEC was used to process raw reads and extract unique molecular identifiers, and MiXCR was used to find CDR3 positions. For each individual, recombination models were inferred using an EM algorithm with the repgenHMM and IGoR tools. Shared clonotype analysis was performed with the tcR package in R, normalizing sharing by the product of cloneset sizes. To study raw recombination without the effects of thymic and clonal selection, out-of-frame nonproductive sequences were analyzed. The raw public reads went through TCRdb reprocessing: fastp at Q25, MiXCR clone calling, in-frame beta chains kept. Rows matching on CDR3 protein sequence are summarized as one entry with the most common DNA and genes. These V and J calls rely on TCRdb rather than the paper's analysis. This sample holds 200,000 to 250,000 distinct CDR3 sequences; approximately 5.9% were observed only once. Just over 14% of the sample belongs to the ten largest clones.

Every donor in the study was a healthy Caucasian. The twin cohort consisted of three pairs of female monozygotic twins, all aged about 18 to 29 years. Positive isolation kits from Invitrogen were used to isolate CD4+ and CD8+ T cell populations. This clonotype was detected many times. Its antigen is unknown. Per-nucleotide qualities are absent, and no much larger clonotype sits a single base away. These data also featured in a second study, about T cells expressing NK-cell markers. The second paper further reports: TCR beta-chain repertoires were profiled in sorted CD3+CD56+NKG2C+, CD3+CD56+NKG2C- and CD3+CD56-NKG2C+ T-cell subsets from seven or eight donors. Of the eight sequenced donors, seven were found to be HCMV-seropositive and one was found to be HCMV-seronegative. In several experiments an anti-gammadeltaTCR antibody was added to restrict sorting to alphabetaTCR-expressing T cells. In a handful of donors, the dominant CD3+CD56+NKG2C+ clonotypes were found to rank among the top 10 CD8+ clonotypes and to make up about 1.0-8% of CD8+ T cells. Those dominant clonotypes were again the most abundant among CD3+CD56-NKG2C+ cells in four donors, at about 28.3-65%. It remained unclear whether the expanded NKG2C-expressing T cell clones were specific for HCMV antigens. The eight sequenced donors were randomly selected healthy volunteers, three men and five women. A commercial ELISA kit detecting HCMV-specific IgG in serum was used to determine HCMV serostatus. MIGEC handled demultiplexing of the reads and grouping by UMI, while MiTCR was used to assemble and quantify clonotypes. To remove erroneous sequences, TCR cDNA sequences were retained only when supported by two or more reads. Downstream repertoire analysis used the tcR package, and clonotypes were matched across fractions by CDR3 nucleotide sequence plus V segment. Antigen specificity was annotated against VDJdb with VDJmatch, allowing one amino acid substitution in CDR3.

The source is a woman aged 18 to 35 in good health. Sample: CD8+ T cells sorted from blood. The receptor chain draws on TRBV7-2 and TRBJ2-1; the D gene cannot be named for sure. The CDR3 reads as follows: CASSLGLGGNEQFF. The DNA sequence is given as TGTGCCAGCAGCTTAGGTCTAGGCGGCAATGAGCAGTTCTTC.